The source of this TCR beta chain is a study of shared clonotypes between healthy human individuals. Study details: The cohort had two women and a few men, ages 18 to 49. Plates per donor: three CD4 naive, three CD4 memory, two CD8 naive, one CD8 memory.

Overall study results and limits: Non-shared clonotypes were found to have lower generation probabilities than the clonotypes that were shared by all four of the sorted-subset donors.

This clone was seen a handful of times. Its cognate antigen is unknown. Trimming took off 3 bases at V and 2 bases at J, with 11 bases between the two ends. CDR1 and CDR2 (germline): ENHRY, SYGVKD. The CDR3 is 15 residues long. All participating donors were Caucasian adults from Nashville, Tennessee. Profiled with immunoSEQ multiplex PCR; TCRdb holds only in-frame clones, not every one. The data hold some 2.4 million clones, with 80% to 95% observed a single time. The specimen was naive CD4+ T cells from PBMCs. The subset is: CD45RA+ positively selected. The V call is TRBV10-3, the J call TRBJ1-5; D ambiguous. The TCR was taken from a man younger than 35 in good health. Some clones in this sample may be carry-over from other donors' samples. The CDR3 region has the DNA TGTGCCATCAGTGAAAGCCCTGTTGGCAATCAGCCCCAGCATTTT. Amino acids: CAISESPVGNQPQHF.